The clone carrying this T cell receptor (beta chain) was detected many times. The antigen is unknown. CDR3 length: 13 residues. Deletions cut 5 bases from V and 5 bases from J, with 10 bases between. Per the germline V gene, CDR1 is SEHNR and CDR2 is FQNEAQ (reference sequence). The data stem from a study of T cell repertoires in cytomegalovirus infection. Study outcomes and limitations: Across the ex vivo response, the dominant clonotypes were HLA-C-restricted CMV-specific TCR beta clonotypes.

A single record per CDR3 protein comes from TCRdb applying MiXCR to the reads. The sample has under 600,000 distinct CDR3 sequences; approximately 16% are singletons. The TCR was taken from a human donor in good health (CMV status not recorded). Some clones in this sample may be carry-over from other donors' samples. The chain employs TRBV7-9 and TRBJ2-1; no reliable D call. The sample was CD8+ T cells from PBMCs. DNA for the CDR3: TGTGCCAGCAGCCCCCCCCTAGACAATGAGCAGTTCTTC. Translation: CASSPPLDNEQFF.